The 9 T cell receptor beta chains given below trace back to one sample, sequenced in a study of blood T cell repertoires in COVID-19. Assay used: immunoSEQ multiplex PCR; TCRdb lists only in-frame clones, some missing. This sample has 130,000 or so clones, with about 85% found just once. The specimen sequenced was peripheral blood. The receptors originated from a man between 60 and 70 years old with acute or convalescent COVID-19.

This clone was counted only a few times. The CDR3 reads CASSSLAWLGYEQYF. CDR3 nucleotide sequence: TGTGCCAGCAGCTCATTAGCCTGGTTGGGCTACGAGCAGTACTTC. J is TRBJ2-7 and V is TRBV7-2; D gene unclear. Germline V gives CDR1 SGHTA, CDR2 FQGNSA. The CDR3 extends over 15 amino acids. V shed 4 bases and J shed 3 bases, with 16 bases lying between them.

This clone occurred many times. The J gene is TRBJ2-7, the V gene TRBV29-1; 10 nucleotides align to TRBD2. Trimming cost V 4 bases and J 6 bases; bases outside gene matches: 6. Germline V gene data show CDR1 as SQVTM and CDR2 as ANQGSEA. This CDR3 has 13 residues. The CDR3 spells CSVAGLAESEQYF. Written as DNA, the CDR3 is TGCAGCGTTGCCGGACTAGCGGAGAGCGAGCAGTACTTC.

The chain employs TRBV30 and TRBJ1-2, with D unresolved. Per the germline V gene, CDR1 is GTSNPN and CDR2 is SVGIG (reference sequence). V was cut by 4 bases and J by 1 base, with 10 bases left in between. The CDR3 has 13 residues. The CDR3 spells CAWMSASNYGYTF. The CDR3 bases are TGTGCCTGGATGTCGGCTAGTAACTATGGCTACACCTTC.

The chain couples TRBV5-1 to TRBJ2-7; D possibly corresponds to TRBD1 (5 bases). Trimming took off 0 bases at V and 6 bases at J, with 13 bases between the two ends. Germline V CDR1 and CDR2: SGHRS, YFSETQ. The CDR3 is 14 residues long. This chain's CDR3 is CASSLGPPQGEQYF. CDR3 nucleotides: TGCGCCAGCAGCTTGGGGCCCCCCCAGGGCGAGCAGTACTTC.

This clone was observed a handful of times. The gene calls are TRBV6-5 and TRBJ2-1; a possible D gene is TRBD2 (5 bases). The CDR3 has 12 residues. Germline CDR1 MNHEY, CDR2 SVGAGI. With 8 bases removed from V and 15 bases from J, the gap between germline ends came to 20 bases. DNA for the CDR3: TGTGCCAGCCGTACAGAACGGGAATCGGCGTTCTTC. This codes for CASRTERESAFF.

This chain joins TRBV7-2 and TRBJ1-4, with no clear D. The CDR3 is 15 amino acids. Germline V gives CDR1 SGHTA, CDR2 FQGNSA. The V gene lost 1 base and the J gene lost 9 bases, with 15 bases spanning the gap. CDR3 residues: CASSLEGGSAKKLFF. In DNA, the CDR3 is TGTGCCAGCAGCTTAGAAGGCGGATCAGCTAAAAAACTGTTTTTT.

The genes are TRBV27 and TRBJ2-2; TRBD2 agrees at 11 bases. V lost 8 bases, J lost 7 bases, and 9 bases stayed unmatched. Germline loops: CDR1 MNHEY, CDR2 SMNVEV (reference sequence). This CDR3 region has 15 residues. The chain's CDR3 is CASRELAGVVGELFF. The CDR3, as DNA: TGTGCCAGCCGGGAACTAGCGGGAGTTGTCGGGGAGCTGTTTTTT.

The chain carries TRBV4-3 and TRBJ2-7; D is undetermined. The V gene lost 0 bases and the J gene lost 4 bases, with 13 bases spanning the gap. The CDR3 is made up of 15 amino acids. Germline-derived CDR1 and CDR2 are LGHNA and YSLEER. For the CDR3, the DNA is TGCGCCAGCAGCCAAGATCCGGGTAGTGGTTACGAGCAGTACTTC. Its protein is CASSQDPGSGYEQYF.

This clone was recorded once. The CDR3 loop is CASRYRGGTEAFF. The CDR3, as DNA: TGTGCCAGCAGGTACAGGGGTGGCACTGAAGCTTTCTTT. The chain recombines TRBV6-5 with TRBJ1-1; 7 nucleotides match TRBD1. The junction had 5 bases not matched to a gene; V was cut back by 6 bases and J by 4 bases. The CDR3 extends over 13 amino acids. CDR1 and CDR2 from the germline V gene are MNHEY and SVGAGI.